A single sample gave rise to the 10 T cell receptor beta chains below, sequenced in a study of T cells in Graves' hyperthyroidism and ophthalmopathy. Amplified regions were TCR beta CDR3 sequences from RNA transcripts. RT-PCR in the first round (using the HTBI primer set) targeted the TCR CDR3. TCRdb re-called the multiplex PCR reads through MiXCR, storing one row per CDR3 protein. The sample has roughly 380,000 distinct CDR3 sequences, under 20% seen once. The sample taken for sequencing was blood. These receptors all come from a woman younger than 30 with Graves' hyperthyroidism.

As concerns this clonotype: An end of the junction does not agree with germline; a read error may underlie this. The chain recombines TRBV6-1 with TRBJ1-2; D gene ambiguous. The CDR3 length is 15 residues. CDR1 MNHNS and CDR2 SASEGT come from the germline V gene. The CDR3 protein is CASTSPLGSNYDYTF. CDR3 nucleotide sequence: TGTGCCAGCACCTCGCCCTTGGGCAGCAACTATGACTACACCTTC.

In its sample, this clonotype was seen a few times. V usage is TRBV2 and J usage is TRBJ2-2; 11 bases match TRBD1. Germline lookup yields CDR1 SNHLY and CDR2 FYNNEI. V trimming: 4 bases; J trimming: 6 bases; junction bases outside the gene matches: 10. This CDR3 comprises 17 residues. The CDR3 region has the DNA TGTGCCAGCAGTGCCCAGAACCCGGGACAGGGGGCCGGGGAGCTGTTTTTT. Translation gives CASSAQNPGQGAGELFF.

Comment on this clonotype: The conserved final phenylalanine or tryptophan is absent from the CDR3, which likely points to a read error. The chain employs TRBV11-2 and TRBJ2-7, with D possibly TRBD2 on 6 matching bases. V was cut by 3 bases and J by 4 bases, with 13 bases left in between. Germline loops: CDR1 SGHAT, CDR2 FQNNGV. CDR3 length: 14 residues. Written as DNA, the CDR3 is TGTGCCAGCAGCTTCCTAGGGGACTTTTACGAGCAGTACTAC. Its protein product is CASSFLGDFYEQYY.

The chain couples TRBV5-8 to TRBJ1-3, with unresolved D. CDR1 and CDR2 (germline): SGHTS, YDEGEE. Trimming took off 5 bases at V and 1 base at J, with 10 bases between the two ends. The CDR3 length is 14 residues. The chain's CDR3 is CASSRVLSGNTIYF. The CDR3 nucleotides are TGTGCCAGCAGTCGGGTATTATCTGGAAACACCATATATTTT.

This clonotype was observed a few times. The V call is TRBV19, the J call TRBJ2-2; TRBD2 agrees at 7 bases. Per the germline V gene, CDR1 is LNHDA and CDR2 is SQIVND (reference sequence). The J segment lost 0 bases and the V segment lost 5 bases, leaving 6 bases of the junction unmatched. The CDR3 is 16 residues long. CDR3 DNA sequence: TGTGCCAGTAGTCCCCGGGCGGGGGCGAACACCGGGGAGCTGTTTTTT. Its protein product is CASSPRAGANTGELFF.

This clonotype was recorded at least ten times. This chain uses TRBV3-1 with TRBJ1-1; the D is unclear. The ends were cut back, 4 bases at V and 4 bases at J, with 10 bases in the middle. The CDR3 totals 13 residues. The germline gives CDR1 LGHDT, CDR2 YNNKEL (reference sequence). CDR3 DNA sequence: TGTGCCAGCAGCCGTACGGGCCGCACTGAAGCTTTCTTT. It encodes CASSRTGRTEAFF.

This clonotype was found many times. V gene TRBV2 combines with J gene TRBJ2-5; the D gene is possibly TRBD2 (5 bases). Germline loops: CDR1 SNHLY, CDR2 FYNNEI. V was pared by 7 bases and J by 4 bases, with 7 bases between. The CDR3 covers 11 residues. The CDR3: CASTEGETQYF. In DNA form, the CDR3 reads TGTGCCAGCACCGAGGGAGAGACCCAGTACTTC.

In its sample, this clonotype was seen many times. The J gene is TRBJ2-7, the V gene TRBV30; TRBD1 or TRBD2 may be the D gene (6 bases each). The CDR3 covers 12 residues. Germline values: CDR1 GTSNPN, CDR2 SVGIG (reference sequence). V lost 5 bases to trimming and J lost 0 bases, with 8 bases between them. The CDR3 sequence is CAWEGGSYEQYF. The CDR3 DNA reads TGTGCCTGGGAGGGGGGCTCCTACGAGCAGTACTTC.

This clonotype was counted ten times or more. The rearrangement uses TRBV6-1 and TRBJ1-5; possible D gene TRBD1, 6 bases. V was pared by 8 bases and J by 6 bases, with 17 bases between. Per germline, CDR1 MNHNS and CDR2 SASEGT. CDR3 length: 14 residues. In nucleotides, the CDR3 is TGTGCCAGCGGGAACAGGGTGGGAACTCAGCCCCAGCATTTT. Its protein is CASGNRVGTQPQHF.

This clonotype has a count of ten or more. The V and J genes are TRBV12-3 or TRBV12-4 and TRBJ1-1; D is possibly TRBD1 (5 bases). CDR3 length equals 15 residues. Between the trimmed V and J ends, which lost 8 bases and 5 bases, there was a span of 21 bases. CDR3 nucleotide sequence: TGTGCCAGCTACCAAGCGGGGCAAACTTATACTGAAGCTTTCTTT. Its translation is CASYQAGQTYTEAFF.